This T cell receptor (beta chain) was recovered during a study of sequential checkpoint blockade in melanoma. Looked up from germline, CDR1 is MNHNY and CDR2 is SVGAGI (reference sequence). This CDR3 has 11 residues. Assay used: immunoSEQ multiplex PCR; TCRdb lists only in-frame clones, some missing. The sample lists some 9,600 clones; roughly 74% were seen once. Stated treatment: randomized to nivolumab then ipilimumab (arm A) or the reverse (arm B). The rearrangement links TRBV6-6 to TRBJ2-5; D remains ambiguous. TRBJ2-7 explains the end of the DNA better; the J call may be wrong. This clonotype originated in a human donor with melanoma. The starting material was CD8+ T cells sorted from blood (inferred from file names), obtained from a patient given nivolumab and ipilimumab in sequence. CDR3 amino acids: CASSYHYEQYF. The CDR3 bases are TGTGCCAGCAGTTACCACTACGAGCAGTACTTC.